This TCR beta chain was observed in a study of blood T cell repertoires in COVID-19. Study-level information: Samples of COVID-19 (acute and convalescent) were obtained from the United States, Italy and Spain. From T cells, B-cell-depleted T cells, or PBMCs came the material, which was cDNA or gDNA.

The CDR3 has 15 amino acids. Trimming removed 4 bases from V and 5 bases from J; junction bases left unmatched: 7. The germline V gene encodes CDR1 SEHNR and CDR2 FQNEAQ (reference sequence). Study processing details: Reference gene primer amplification gave nucleated cell count estimates. Some clones are missing from TCRdb's copy, which holds only in-frame ones; the method was immunoSEQ multiplex PCR. Clone size and the V and J calls come from that table; the DNA yielded D and trimming. The profile shows 170,000 or so clones, around 87% of them singletons. This receptor was obtained from a woman between 18 and 29 years old who had recovered from COVID-19. The sample consisted of peripheral blood. The chain is built from TRBV7-9 and TRBJ2-5, with TRBD2 matching over 10 bases. The CDR3 DNA sequence: TGTGCCAGCAGCTCTAGCGGGAGCTTCCCGGAGACCCAGTACTTC. Amino acids: CASSSSGSFPETQYF. The full variable domain, completed using reference TRBV7-9 and TRBJ2-5, is DTGVSQNPRHKITKRGQNVTFRCDPISEHNRLYWYRQTLGQGPEFLTYFQNEAQLEKSRLLSDRFSAERPKGSFSTLEIQRTEQGDSAMYLCASSSSGSFPETQYFGPGTRLLVL.